A single sample is the source of the 11 T cell receptor beta chains below, sequenced in a study of blood T cells in healthy people across ages. Primed by a sample-barcoded 5' primer and a J-beta primer mix, a second PCR proceeded for about 6 to 12 cycles. Each CDR3 protein gets one entry after TCRdb re-called the 5' RACE reads with MiXCR. The sample holds hundreds of thousands of distinct CDR3 sequences; around 45% are singletons and the top ten take 15% to 20%. Sequencing used blood. All receptors derive from a man older than 75 in good health.

The chain joins TRBV11-3 to TRBJ2-1; D call uncertain. The V and J ends lost 2 bases and 3 bases respectively, with 14 bases between them. CDR1 SGHNT and CDR2 YENEEA come from the germline V gene. CDR3 size: 16 residues. CDR3 in DNA: TGTGCCAGCAGCTTAACCCGACTCGCGGACTACAATGAGCAGTTCTTC. The encoded protein is CASSLTRLADYNEQFF. Full variable domain (remainder filled in from reference TRBV11-3 and TRBJ2-1): EAGVVQSPRYKIIEKKQPVAFWCNPISGHNTLYWYLQNLGQGPELLIRYENEEAVDDSQLPKDRFSAERLKGVDSTLKIQPAELGDSAVYLCASSLTRLADYNEQFFGPGTRLTVL.

V is TRBV27 and J is TRBJ2-1; D is perhaps TRBD2 (6 bases). Germline CDR1 MNHEY, CDR2 SMNVEV (reference sequence). V lost 5 bases and J 0 bases, leaving 17 bases between the germline ends. The CDR3 totals 17 residues. DNA of the CDR3: TGTGCCAGCAGTCCCAAGGCTAGCGACTACTCCTACAATGAGCAGTTCTTC. Protein sequence: CASSPKASDYSYNEQFF.

The chain uses TRBV15 and TRBJ2-2; D is unresolved. The V end lost 3 bases, the J end lost 4 bases, and 6 bases lay between the germline ends. The V gene's germline CDR1 is LNHNV and CDR2 YYDKDF (reference sequence). This CDR3 comprises 13 residues. The CDR3 DNA is TGTGCCACCAGCAGTAGTCGCACCGGGGAGCTGTTTTTT. Translating it yields CATSSSRTGELFF.

This clonotype was seen only a few times. The chain is built from TRBV14 and TRBJ2-5; 7 bases fit TRBD1. V trimming: 3 bases; J trimming: 1 base; junction bases outside the gene matches: 5. Germline lookup yields CDR1 SGHDN and CDR2 FVKESK. The CDR3 contains 15 residues. The CDR3 loop is CASSHSGQRQETQYF. CDR3 bases: TGTGCCAGCAGCCACTCGGGACAGCGCCAAGAGACCCAGTACTTC.

This clonotype has only a few counts. The chain is built from TRBV7-2 and TRBJ2-1; 13 positions match TRBD2. The trim removed 4 bases at V and 6 bases at J, leaving 9 bases unmatched. CDR3 length: 17 residues. The germline V gene has CDR1 SGHTA and CDR2 FQGNSA. The CDR3 coding sequence is TGTGCCAGCAGCTCCGGACTAGCGGGAGAACGGGGCAATGAGCAGTTCTTC. Its protein product is CASSSGLAGERGNEQFF.

The rearrangement uses TRBV29-1 and TRBJ2-7, with D perhaps TRBD2 (7 bases). The J call may be faulty, since TRBJ2-5 better matches the DNA end. Germline V gives CDR1 SQVTM, CDR2 ANQGSEA. The CDR3 consists of 12 residues. The CDR3 DNA sequence: TGCAGCGTTGACGCAGGGGAGGGGACCCAGTACTTC. As protein: CSVDAGEGTQYF.

This chain uses TRBV20-1 with TRBJ2-3; 9 nucleotides match TRBD2. The germline CDR1 and CDR2 sequences are DFQATT and SNEGSKA (reference sequence). The CDR3 is 13 residues long. V dropped 6 bases and J dropped 3; count of bases not matched to a gene: 4. CDR3 sequence: CSAVAGVTDTQYF. For the CDR3, the DNA is TGCAGTGCGGTAGCGGGGGTGACAGATACGCAGTATTTT.

This clonotype is a singleton in its sample. The V and J genes are TRBV20-1 and TRBJ2-4, with 7 bases lining up with TRBD1. Gene TRBJ2-7 matches the end of the DNA better, so the J call may be wrong. Looked up from germline, CDR1 is DFQATT and CDR2 is SNEGSKA (reference sequence). The CDR3 spans 14 residues. The chain's CDR3 is CSASETGSVYEQYF. As DNA, the CDR3 is TGCAGTGCCAGCGAGACAGGGTCAGTCTACGAGCAGTACTTC.

V and J are TRBV27 and TRBJ1-2, with D unclear. The germline V gene encodes CDR1 MNHEY and CDR2 SMNVEV (reference sequence). Trimming took off 3 bases at V and 1 base at J, with 6 bases between the two ends. The CDR3 is 13 residues long. CDR3 residues: CASSFNDNYGYTF. Here the CDR3 DNA reads TGTGCCAGCAGTTTTAACGATAACTATGGCTACACCTTC.

This clonotype was picked up a small number of times. The chain couples TRBV12-3 or TRBV12-4 to TRBJ2-1; tentatively, D is TRBD1 (6 bases). Trimming pared 6 bases from V and 4 bases from J, leaving 16 bases between. This CDR3 is 15 amino acids long. The CDR3 reads CASSAGTLVYNEQFF. CDR3 sequence (DNA): TGTGCCAGCAGCGCCGGGACATTAGTTTACAATGAGCAGTTCTTC.

This chain joins TRBV27 and TRBJ2-7; TRBD1 matches at 10 bases. Judging by the DNA end, TRBJ2-5 fits better; the J call may be wrong. Germline values: CDR1 MNHEY, CDR2 SMNVEV (reference sequence). The CDR3 is 16 amino acids. The CDR3 nucleotides read TGTGCCAGCAGTAAACGGACAGGGGGATTTTTTTCGACCCAGTACTTC. Its translation is CASSKRTGGFFSTQYF.